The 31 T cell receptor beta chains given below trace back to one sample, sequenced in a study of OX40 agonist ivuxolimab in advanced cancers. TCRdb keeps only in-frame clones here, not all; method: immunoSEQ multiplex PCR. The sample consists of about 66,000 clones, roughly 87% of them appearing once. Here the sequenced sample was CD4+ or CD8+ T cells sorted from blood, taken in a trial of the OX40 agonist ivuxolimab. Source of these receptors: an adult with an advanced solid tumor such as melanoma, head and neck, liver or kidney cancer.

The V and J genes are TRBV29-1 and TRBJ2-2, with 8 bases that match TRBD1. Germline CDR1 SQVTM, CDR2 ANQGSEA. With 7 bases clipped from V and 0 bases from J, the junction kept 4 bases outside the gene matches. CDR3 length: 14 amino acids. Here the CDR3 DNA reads TGCAGCGCCGCAGGGGGCACGAACACCGGGGAGCTGTTTTTT. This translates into CSAAGGTNTGELFF.

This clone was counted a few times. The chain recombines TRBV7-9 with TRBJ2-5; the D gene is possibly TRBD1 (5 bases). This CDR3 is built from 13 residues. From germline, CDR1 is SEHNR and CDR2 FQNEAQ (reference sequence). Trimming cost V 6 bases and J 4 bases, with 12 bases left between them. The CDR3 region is CASRQEISETQYF. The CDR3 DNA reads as TGTGCCAGCAGACAGGAGATATCAGAGACCCAGTACTTC.

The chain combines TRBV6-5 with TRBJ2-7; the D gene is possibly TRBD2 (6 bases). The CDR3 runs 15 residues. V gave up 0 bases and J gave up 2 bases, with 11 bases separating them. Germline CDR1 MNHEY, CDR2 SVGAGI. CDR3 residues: CASSYSRDITYEQYF. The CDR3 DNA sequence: TGTGCCAGCAGTTACTCGCGGGATATCACCTACGAGCAGTACTTC.

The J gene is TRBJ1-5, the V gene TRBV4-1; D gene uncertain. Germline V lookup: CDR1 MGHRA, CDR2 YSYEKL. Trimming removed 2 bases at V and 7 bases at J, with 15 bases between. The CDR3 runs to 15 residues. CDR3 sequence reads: CASSQKDGYRQPQHF. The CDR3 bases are TGCGCCAGCAGCCAAAAAGATGGATACCGACAGCCCCAGCATTTT.

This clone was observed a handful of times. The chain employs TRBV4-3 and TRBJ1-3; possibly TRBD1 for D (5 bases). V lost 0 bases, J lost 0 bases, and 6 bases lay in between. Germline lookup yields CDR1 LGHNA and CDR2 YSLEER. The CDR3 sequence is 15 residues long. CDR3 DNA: TGCGCCAGCAGCCAAGACGGGGCCTCTGGAAACACCATATATTTT. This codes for CASSQDGASGNTIYF.

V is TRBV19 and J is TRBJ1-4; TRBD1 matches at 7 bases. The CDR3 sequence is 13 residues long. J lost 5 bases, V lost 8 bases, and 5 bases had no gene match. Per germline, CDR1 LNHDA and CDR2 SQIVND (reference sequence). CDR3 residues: CASRDSQNEKLFF. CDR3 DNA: TGTGCCAGTCGGGACAGTCAGAATGAAAAACTGTTTTTT.

CDR3 sequence reads: CASTFGLAVTWETQYF. CDR3 coding DNA: TGCGCCAGCACCTTCGGACTAGCGGTGACTTGGGAGACCCAGTACTTC. V usage is TRBV5-1 and J usage is TRBJ2-5, with 10 bases matching TRBD2. Germline V CDR1 and CDR2: SGHRS, YFSETQ. The CDR3 is made up of 16 amino acids. Losses at the gene ends were 6 bases for V and 5 bases for J; bases not matched to a gene: 13.

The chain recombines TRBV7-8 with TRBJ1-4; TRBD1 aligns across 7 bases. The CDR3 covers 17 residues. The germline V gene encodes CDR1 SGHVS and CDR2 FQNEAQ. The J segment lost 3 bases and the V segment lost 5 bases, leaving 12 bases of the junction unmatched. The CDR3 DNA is TGTGCCAGCAGCCGACGCAGACAGGGAGCGGCTAATGAAAAACTGTTTTTT. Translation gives CASSRRRQGAANEKLFF.

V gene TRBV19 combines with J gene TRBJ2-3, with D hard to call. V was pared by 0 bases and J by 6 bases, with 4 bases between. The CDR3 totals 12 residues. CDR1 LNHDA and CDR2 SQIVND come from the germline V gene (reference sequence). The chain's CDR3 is CASSIDFDTQYF. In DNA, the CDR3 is TGTGCCAGTAGTATAGACTTCGATACGCAGTATTTT.

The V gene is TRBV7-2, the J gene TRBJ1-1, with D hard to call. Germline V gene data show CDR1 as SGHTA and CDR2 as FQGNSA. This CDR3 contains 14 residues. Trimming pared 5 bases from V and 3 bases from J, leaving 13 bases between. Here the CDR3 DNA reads TGTGCCAGCAGCCCCTTGGGTGCGGACACTGAAGCTTTCTTT. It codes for CASSPLGADTEAFF.

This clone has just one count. Here the CDR3 reads CASSYNPTRATEAFF. For the CDR3, the DNA is TGTGCCAGCAGTTACAACCCGACCAGGGCCACTGAAGCTTTCTTT. The rearrangement joins TRBV6-5 to TRBJ1-1; D is perhaps TRBD1 (5 bases). The CDR3 contains 15 residues. Per the germline V gene, CDR1 is MNHEY and CDR2 is SVGAGI. V was shortened by 2 bases and J by 4 bases, with 14 bases between the two germline ends.

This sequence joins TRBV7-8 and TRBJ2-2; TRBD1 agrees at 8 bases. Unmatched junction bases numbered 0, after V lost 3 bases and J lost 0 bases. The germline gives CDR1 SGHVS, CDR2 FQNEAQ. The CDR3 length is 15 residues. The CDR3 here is CASSLDRANTGELFF. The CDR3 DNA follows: TGTGCCAGCAGCTTGGACAGGGCGAACACCGGGGAGCTGTTTTTT.

CDR3 sequence: CASSESGRYYNEQFF. The CDR3, as DNA: TGTGCCAGTAGTGAAAGCGGGAGGTACTACAATGAGCAGTTCTTC. The chain employs TRBV19 and TRBJ2-1, with TRBD2 matching over 9 bases. The ends lost 5 bases at V and 3 bases at J; junction bases unmatched: 5. Germline values: CDR1 LNHDA, CDR2 SQIVND (reference sequence). The CDR3 runs 15 residues.

CDR3 sequence (DNA): TGTGCCAGCAGCTTAGTTGGGTTCGAAGGCACTGAAGCTTTCTTT. It yields the protein CASSLVGFEGTEAFF. The chain joins TRBV7-9 to TRBJ1-1; D not certain. Germline-derived CDR1 and CDR2 are SEHNR and FQNEAQ (reference sequence). The CDR3 extends over 15 amino acids. V was cut by 1 base and J by 4 bases, with 13 bases left in between. The whole variable domain, remainder taken from reference TRBV7-9 and TRBJ1-1, is DTGVSQNPRHKITKRGQNVTFRCDPISEHNRLYWYRQTLGQGPEFLTYFQNEAQLEKSRLLSDRFSAERPKGSFSTLEIQRTEQGDSAMYLCASSLVGFEGTEAFFGQGTRLTVV.

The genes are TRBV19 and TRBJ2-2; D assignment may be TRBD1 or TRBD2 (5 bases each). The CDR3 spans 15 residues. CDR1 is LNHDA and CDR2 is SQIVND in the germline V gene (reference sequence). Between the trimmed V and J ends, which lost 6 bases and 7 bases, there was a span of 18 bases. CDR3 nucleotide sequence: TGTGCCAGTAGATGGGGGTTCCTAGCCGACGGGGAGCTGTTTTTT. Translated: CASRWGFLADGELFF.

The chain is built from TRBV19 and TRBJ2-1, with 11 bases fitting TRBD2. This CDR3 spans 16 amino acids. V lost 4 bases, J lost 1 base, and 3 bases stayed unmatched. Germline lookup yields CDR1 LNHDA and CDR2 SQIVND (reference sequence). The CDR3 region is CASSRLAGLSYNEQFF. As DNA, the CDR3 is TGTGCCAGTAGTAGACTAGCGGGACTTTCCTACAATGAGCAGTTCTTC.

The CDR3 DNA sequence: TGTGCCAGCTCACCACAAACAGACTCTGGAAACACCATATATTTT. As protein: CASSPQTDSGNTIYF. The chain combines TRBV18 with TRBJ1-3; D uncertain. Trimming took off 1 base at V and 0 bases at J, with 7 bases between the two ends. This CDR3 spans 15 amino acids. Germline lookup yields CDR1 KGHSH and CDR2 LQKENI.

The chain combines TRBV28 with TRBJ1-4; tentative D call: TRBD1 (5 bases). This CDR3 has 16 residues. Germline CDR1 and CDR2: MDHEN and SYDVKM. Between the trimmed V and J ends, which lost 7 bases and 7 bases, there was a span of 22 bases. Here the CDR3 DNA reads TGTGCCAGCAATGGAGACACGGCCATTAGGGGTGAAAAACTGTTTTTT. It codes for CASNGDTAIRGEKLFF.

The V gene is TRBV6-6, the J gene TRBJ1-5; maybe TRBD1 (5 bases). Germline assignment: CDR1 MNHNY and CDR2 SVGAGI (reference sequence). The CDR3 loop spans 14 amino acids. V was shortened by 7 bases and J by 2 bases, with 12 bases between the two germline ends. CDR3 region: CASIGGSGNQPQHF. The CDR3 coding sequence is TGTGCCAGCATTGGGGGATCCGGCAATCAGCCCCAGCATTTT.

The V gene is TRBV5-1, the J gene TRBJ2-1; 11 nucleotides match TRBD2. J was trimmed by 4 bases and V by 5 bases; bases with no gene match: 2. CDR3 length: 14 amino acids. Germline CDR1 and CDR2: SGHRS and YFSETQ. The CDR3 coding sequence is TGCGCCAGCAGGGGGACTAGCGGATACAATGAGCAGTTCTTC. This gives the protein CASRGTSGYNEQFF. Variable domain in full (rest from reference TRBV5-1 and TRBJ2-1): KAGVTQTPRYLIKTRGQQVTLSCSPISGHRSVSWYQQTPGQGLQFLFEYFSETQRNKGNFPGRFSGRQFSNSRSEMNVSTLELGDSALYLCASRGTSGYNEQFFGPGTRLTVL.

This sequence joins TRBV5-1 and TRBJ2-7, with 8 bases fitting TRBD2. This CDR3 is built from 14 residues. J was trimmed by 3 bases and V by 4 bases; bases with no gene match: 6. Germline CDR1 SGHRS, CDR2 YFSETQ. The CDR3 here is CASSRDSGNYEQYF. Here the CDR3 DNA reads TGCGCCAGCAGCCGGGATAGCGGGAACTACGAGCAGTACTTC. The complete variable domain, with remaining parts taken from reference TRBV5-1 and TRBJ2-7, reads KAGVTQTPRYLIKTRGQQVTLSCSPISGHRSVSWYQQTPGQGLQFLFEYFSETQRNKGNFPGRFSGRQFSNSRSEMNVSTLELGDSALYLCASSRDSGNYEQYFGPGTRLTVT.

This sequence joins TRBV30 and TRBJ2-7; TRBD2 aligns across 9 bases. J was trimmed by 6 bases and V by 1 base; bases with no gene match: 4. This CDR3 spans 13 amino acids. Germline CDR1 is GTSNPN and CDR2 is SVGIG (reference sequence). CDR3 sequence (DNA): TGTGCCTGGAGTGAGTCTAGCGGGACCGAGCAGTACTTC. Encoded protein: CAWSESSGTEQYF. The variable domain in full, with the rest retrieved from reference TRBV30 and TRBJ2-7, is SQTIHQWPATLVQPVGSPLSLECTVEGTSNPNLYWYRQAAGRGLQLLFYSVGIGQISSEVPQNLSASRPQDRQFILSSKKLLLSDSGFYLCAWSESSGTEQYFGPGTRLTVT.

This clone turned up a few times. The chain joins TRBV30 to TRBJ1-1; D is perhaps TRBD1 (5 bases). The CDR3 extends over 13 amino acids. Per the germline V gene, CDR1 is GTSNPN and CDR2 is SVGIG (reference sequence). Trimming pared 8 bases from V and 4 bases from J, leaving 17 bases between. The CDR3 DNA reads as TGTGCCCTTGGCCCAGGGTCGGGCACTGAAGCTTTCTTT. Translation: CALGPGSGTEAFF. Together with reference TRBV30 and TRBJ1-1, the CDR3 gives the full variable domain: SQTIHQWPATLVQPVGSPLSLECTVEGTSNPNLYWYRQAAGRGLQLLFYSVGIGQISSEVPQNLSASRPQDRQFILSSKKLLLSDSGFYLCALGPGSGTEAFFGQGTRLTVV.

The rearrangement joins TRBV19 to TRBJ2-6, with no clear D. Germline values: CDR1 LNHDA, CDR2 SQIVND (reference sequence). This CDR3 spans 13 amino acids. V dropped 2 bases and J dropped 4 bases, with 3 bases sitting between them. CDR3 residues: CASSIRGANVLTF. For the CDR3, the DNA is TGTGCCAGTAGTATAAGGGGGGCCAACGTCCTGACTTTC.

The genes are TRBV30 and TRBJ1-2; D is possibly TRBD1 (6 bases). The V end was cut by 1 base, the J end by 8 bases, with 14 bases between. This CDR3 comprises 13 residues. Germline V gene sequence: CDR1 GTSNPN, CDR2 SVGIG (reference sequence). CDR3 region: CAWSAFGGGGYTF. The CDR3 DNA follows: TGTGCCTGGAGTGCTTTTGGGGGCGGAGGCTACACCTTC. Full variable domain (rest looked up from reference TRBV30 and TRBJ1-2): SQTIHQWPATLVQPVGSPLSLECTVEGTSNPNLYWYRQAAGRGLQLLFYSVGIGQISSEVPQNLSASRPQDRQFILSSKKLLLSDSGFYLCAWSAFGGGGYTFGSGTRLTVV.

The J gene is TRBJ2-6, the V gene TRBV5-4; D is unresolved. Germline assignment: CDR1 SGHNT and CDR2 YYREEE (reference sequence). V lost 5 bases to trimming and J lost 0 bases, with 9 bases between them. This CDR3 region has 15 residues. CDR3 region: CASRRMVSGANVLTF. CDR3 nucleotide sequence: TGTGCCAGCAGACGGATGGTCTCTGGGGCCAACGTCCTGACTTTC.

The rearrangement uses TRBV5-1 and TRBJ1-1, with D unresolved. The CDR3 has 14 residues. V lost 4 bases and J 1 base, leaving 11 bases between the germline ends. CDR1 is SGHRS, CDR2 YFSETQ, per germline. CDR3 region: CASSREGGNTEAFF. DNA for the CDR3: TGCGCCAGCAGCCGGGAGGGAGGGAACACTGAAGCTTTCTTT.

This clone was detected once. The CDR3 DNA sequence: TGCGCCAGCAGCCAACCGGGACACTTTACTGAAGCTTTCTTT. Encoded protein: CASSQPGHFTEAFF. The chain links TRBV4-3 to TRBJ1-1, with D tentatively TRBD1 (6 bases). This CDR3 has 14 amino acids. V was clipped by 2 bases and J by 5 bases, with 12 bases between them. The germline V gene has CDR1 LGHNA and CDR2 YSLEER.

The chain's CDR3 is CASSFGQGREKLFF. The CDR3 DNA follows: TGTGCCAGCAGTTTCGGACAGGGTCGTGAAAAACTGTTTTTT. The gene calls are TRBV5-6 and TRBJ1-4; TRBD1 matches at 8 bases. This CDR3 has 14 residues. Germline V CDR1 and CDR2: SGHDT, YYEEEE. V trimming: 5 bases; J trimming: 7 bases; junction bases outside the gene matches: 7.

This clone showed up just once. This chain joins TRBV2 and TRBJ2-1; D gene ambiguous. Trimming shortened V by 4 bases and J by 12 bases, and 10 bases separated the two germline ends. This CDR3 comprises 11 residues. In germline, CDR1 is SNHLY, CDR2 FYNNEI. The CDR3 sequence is CASSVKAGQFF. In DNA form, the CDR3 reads TGTGCCAGCAGTGTTAAGGCAGGGCAGTTCTTC.

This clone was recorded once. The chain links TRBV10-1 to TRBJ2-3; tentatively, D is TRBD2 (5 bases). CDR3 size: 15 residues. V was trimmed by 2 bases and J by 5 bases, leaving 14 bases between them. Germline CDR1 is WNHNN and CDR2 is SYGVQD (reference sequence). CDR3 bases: TGCGCCAGCAGTGAGGCGGGCCGCCCGCAAGATACGCAGTATTTT. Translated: CASSEAGRPQDTQYF.